This T cell receptor (beta chain) was identified in a study of spatial heterogeneity in lung cancer. Study information: Across tumor regions, counts of TCR transcripts showed a strong correlation with a T cell module score derived from matched bulk RNA-seq. TCR and UMI combinations that were unique each appeared, on average, more than ten times in raw reads. Broader study findings: Counts of expanded intratumoral alpha and beta TCRs tracked tumor mutation counts. Nonsynonymous mutation counts, ubiquitous and regional, were tracked by the respective counts of ubiquitous and regional expanded TCRs.

The sample's time point: sample taken at primary tumor resection. TCR cDNA molecules each had a unique molecular identifier. TCRdb passed the 5' RACE reads through MiXCR, listing each CDR3 protein once. The sample lists roughly 7,400 distinct CDR3 sequences; 18% were seen once. V was clipped by 7 bases and J by 4 bases, with 8 bases between them. CDR1 SNHLY and CDR2 FYNNEI come from the germline V gene. The CDR3 length is 13 residues. This clonotype is termed medium-sized. The antigen remains unidentified. This sequence originates from a female donor with early-stage non-small cell lung cancer. V usage is TRBV2 and J usage is TRBJ1-6; the D is unclear. The sequencing used lung tumor tissue, collected at surgery. The chain's CDR3 is CASKTEYNSPLHF. CDR3 DNA sequence: TGTGCCAGCAAAACAGAATATAATTCACCCCTCCACTTT.